Here is one T cell receptor beta chain with its context. Its matching antigen is unknown. This entry belongs to a study of shared clonotypes between healthy human individuals. Study-level findings and limits: Around 5% of naive CD4 clonotypes were common to a few donors.

This CDR3 spans 16 amino acids. V gave up 1 base and J gave up 0 bases, with 10 bases separating them. Germline V gives CDR1 SGHVS, CDR2 FQNEAQ. Assay used: immunoSEQ multiplex PCR; TCRdb lists only in-frame clones, some missing. This table holds 600,000 to 750,000 clones, about two thirds found once. V and J are TRBV7-8 and TRBJ1-3; tentatively, D is TRBD1 (5 bases). This TCR came from a woman between 25 and 40 years old in good health. Sequences were obtained from memory CD4+ T cells sorted from blood. Sample subset: CD45RA-negative fraction. The CDR3 bases are TGTGCCAGCAGCTTAGGGGGCCCATTCTCTGGAAACACCATATATTTT. This codes for CASSLGGPFSGNTIYF.